The table lists the clone carrying this T cell receptor beta chain with a few counts. The target antigen is unknown. One entry per CDR3 protein results from TCRdb running MiXCR on the 5' RACE reads. The sample consists of 1.5 million to 2 million distinct CDR3 sequences, less than 40% of them appearing once. The sample originates from a study of identical twins. Findings of the study overall: Twins showed weaker excess sharing in their beta out-of-frame sequences.

Per germline, CDR1 ENHRY and CDR2 SYGVKD. The CDR3 is 14 amino acids. V lost 3 bases, J lost 3 bases, and 10 bases lay in between. The chain has TRBV10-3 and TRBJ2-3; D is unclear. This receptor was obtained from a newborn girl in good health. What was sequenced was cord blood. The CDR3 spells CAISDREWTDTQYF. The CDR3 coding sequence is TGTGCCATCAGTGATAGGGAATGGACAGATACGCAGTATTTT.